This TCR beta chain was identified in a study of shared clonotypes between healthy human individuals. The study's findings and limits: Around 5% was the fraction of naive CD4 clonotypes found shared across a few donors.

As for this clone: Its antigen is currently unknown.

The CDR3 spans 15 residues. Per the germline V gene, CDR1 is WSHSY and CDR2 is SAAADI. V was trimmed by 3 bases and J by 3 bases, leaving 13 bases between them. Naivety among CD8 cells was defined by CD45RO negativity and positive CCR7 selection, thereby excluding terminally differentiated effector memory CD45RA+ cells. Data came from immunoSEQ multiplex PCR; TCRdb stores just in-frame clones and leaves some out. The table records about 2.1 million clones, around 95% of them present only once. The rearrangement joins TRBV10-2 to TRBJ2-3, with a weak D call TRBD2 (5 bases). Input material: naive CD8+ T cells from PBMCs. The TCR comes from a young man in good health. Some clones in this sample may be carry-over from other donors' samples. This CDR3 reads CASSDPARRTDTQYF. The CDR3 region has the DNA TGCGCCAGCAGTGACCCGGCCCGGAGGACAGATACGCAGTATTTT.